The subject of this entry is one TCR beta chain. The antigen it binds to is not known. Base qualities are not at hand, and no much larger clone is one base apart. CD8 naive samples consisted of CD45RO-negative cells that were positively selected for CCR7, yielding a CD45RA+CCR7+ population without TemRA cells. The donors were healthy, HIV-negative adults who had no recently reported acute infections or vaccinations. Every donor was a Caucasian adult residing in Nashville, Tennessee, USA. Blood was collected by leukapheresis, and PBMCs were isolated by Ficoll-Histopaque density gradient centrifugation and then cryopreserved in liquid nitrogen vapor phase. Purity and quantity of every magnetically sorted T cell population were checked by analytical flow cytometry. Genomic DNA was isolated from each sorted fraction and quantified by UV absorbance on a Nanodrop 2000c. These data are taken from a study of shared clonotypes between healthy human individuals (dated by TCRdb to the early 2020s). About the investigation overall: The cohort comprised a couple of women and a few men aged 18 to 49 years. Per donor, three plates each were used for CD4 naive and CD4 memory, two for CD8 naive, and one for CD8 memory. To increase sequencing depth and limit assay-specific biases, different laboratories used diverse techniques to prepare libraries and sequence TCR repertoires. The study deeply sequenced blood TCR repertoires of about 5 healthy adults to estimate repertoire size and the extent of clonotype sharing between individuals. Leukapheresis yielded between about 0.9 and 8.9 billion PBMCs per donor. General conclusions and limits of the study: Naive subsets generally had larger estimated clonotype richness than memory subsets did. Compared with non-shared clonotypes, clonotypes shared by all four sorted-subset donors had higher generation probabilities. The genetic and exposure-history diversity represented was limited by the small number of donors. Sharing across a few donors was observed for approximately 5% of naive CD4, 3% to 4% of naive CD8, roughly 2.4% of memory CD4, and about 0.38% of memory CD8 clonotypes. Pairwise subsampling led to the expectation that sequencing depth would affect the degree of clonotype sharing among donors. Sampling was restricted to blood, and TCR repertoires in tissues likely differ from the TCR repertoires found in blood. Rarefaction of sorted-subset datasets indicated incomplete sequencing despite the large sequencing depth.

Using the deep immunoSEQ assay, TCR CDR3 regions were amplified from genomic DNA by multiplex PCR. For each cell subset, the extracted genomic DNA was distributed evenly across all wells of several immunoSEQ 96-well plates, and each plate served as one replicate. Each replicate PCR for sorted subsets received about 0.2 ug genomic DNA, equal to tens of thousands of T cell genomes. Purified libraries were quantified with a Qubit 3.0 fluorometer, sized on a Bioanalyzer 2100, and re-quantified with the KAPA Library Quantification kit. Every immunoSEQ 96-well plate was sequenced on a dedicated single-read 150-cycle Illumina NextSeq 550 flow cell. On the study's bioinformatics: The immunoSEQ output contained only junctional sequences without quality scores, so filtering could not match that applied to full-length reads. Sequences were annotated with PyIR, a Python wrapper for IgBLAST v1.9, and V/J genes and CDR3 were assigned using IMGT germline references. Reads were filtered out if the reads had weak V/J assignments (E-value above 1e-6), no CDR3, stop codons, out-of-frame junctions, or ambiguous translated residues. V3J clonotypes were defined as sequences sharing an identical inferred V gene, J gene, and CDR3 amino acid sequence. To compute the percentage overlap between repertoires, the number of shared unique clonotypes was divided by the size of the smaller repertoire. Repertoire richness was assessed with RTK rarefaction, the Chao1 estimator, and Recon v2.1 estimates of unobserved clonotypes. For all TCRbeta clonotypes obtained by the gDNA method from a few donors, generation probabilities were computed with OLGA. This immuneACCESS table, as held by TCRdb, lists in-frame sequences with V and J called but not all clones. Of the missing ones, under half trace to an unresolved V gene in checked studies; the others have no known cause. D and trimming were read from the DNA, whereas the V and J calls and clone size are those reported in that table. The sample includes approximately 600,000 clones, with about 95% observed a single time. The ten most abundant clones make up approximately 0.11% of the sample.

The receptor's source is a woman aged 30 to 39 in good health. The sequenced material came from naive CD8+ T cells sorted from blood. What the cell subset or site label conveys for this sample: CD45RA+CCR7+.

The CDR3 sequence is CASSQPHGSGLGEQYF. Read as DNA, the sequence is TGCGCCAGCAGCCAACCCCATGGTAGCGGGTTGGGCGAGCAGTACTTC. The V and J genes are TRBV4-1 and TRBJ2-7; 7 bases in the middle match TRBD2. The CDR3 spans 16 residues, from the cysteine through the phenylalanine. Here the CDR3 DNA is all that survives: 48 bases in frame from base 1. V is cut back by 2 bases and J by 6 bases, with 13 bases in the junction unmatched. CDR1 and CDR2 were assigned from the germline V gene as MGHRA and YSYEKL.